The 2 T cell receptor beta chains presented below share a single source sample, sequenced in a study of cytomegalovirus exposure and HLA in healthy donors. 13 Jbeta primers and 60 Vbeta primers were used for the PCR. The assay was immunoSEQ multiplex PCR, and TCRdb's table has in-frame clones only and misses some. There are around 100,000 clones in the sample; around four fifths occur only once, and more than 1.5% lies in the top ten. Sequencing used PBMCs. The receptors stem from a woman aged 40 to 55 in good health and CMV-seronegative.

The chain links TRBV4-3 to TRBJ2-5; maybe TRBD1 (5 bases). CDR1 is LGHNA, CDR2 YSLEER, per germline. This CDR3 has 16 residues. V lost 4 bases and J lost 2, with 17 bases in between. CDR3 coding DNA: TGCGCCAGCAGCCCTGGGGCCCTAATCCTTCAAGAGACCCAGTACTTC. This translates into CASSPGALILQETQYF.

The sample holds one count of this clone. The chain employs TRBV19 and TRBJ2-1, with 11 bases fitting TRBD2. The V gene's germline CDR1 is LNHDA and CDR2 SQIVND (reference sequence). This CDR3 comprises 19 residues. Unmatched junction bases numbered 15, after V lost 1 base and J lost 7 bases. This CDR3 is CASSIAAGGQLAGGNEQFF. DNA of the CDR3: TGTGCCAGTAGTATAGCGGCAGGGGGGCAGCTAGCGGGAGGTAATGAGCAGTTCTTC.